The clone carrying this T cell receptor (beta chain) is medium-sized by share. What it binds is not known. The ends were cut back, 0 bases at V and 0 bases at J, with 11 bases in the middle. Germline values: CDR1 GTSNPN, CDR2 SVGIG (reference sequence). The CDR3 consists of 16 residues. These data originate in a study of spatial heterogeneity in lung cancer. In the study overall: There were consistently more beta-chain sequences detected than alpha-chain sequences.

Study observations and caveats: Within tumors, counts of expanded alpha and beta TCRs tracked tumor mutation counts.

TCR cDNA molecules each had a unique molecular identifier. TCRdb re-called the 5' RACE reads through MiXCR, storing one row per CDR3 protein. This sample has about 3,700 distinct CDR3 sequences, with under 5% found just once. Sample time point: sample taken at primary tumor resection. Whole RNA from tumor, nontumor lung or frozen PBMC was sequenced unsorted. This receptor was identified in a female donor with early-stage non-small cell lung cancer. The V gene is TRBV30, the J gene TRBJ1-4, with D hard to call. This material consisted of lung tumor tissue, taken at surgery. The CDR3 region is CAWSVLGGTTNEKLFF. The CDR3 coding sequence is TGTGCCTGGAGTGTATTGGGAGGGACAACTAATGAAAAACTGTTTTTT.